The rows below give T cell receptor beta chains drawn from one sample of a study of cytomegalovirus exposure and HLA in healthy donors. Produced via immunoSEQ multiplex PCR; TCRdb's table is partial and in-frame only. Seen here are about 180,000 clones, roughly 70% observed once, and the top ten hold roughly 3%. The specimen was PBMCs. The receptor set was obtained from a male donor in good health and CMV-seronegative. The CDR3 runs from the conserved cysteine through the conserved F or W. Fields, in order: V gene, CDR3 length, J gene, D gene, clone size, CDR3 DNA, CDR3 protein. A D gene is named only where the DNA matches it firmly. A clone size is listed for some rows: how often the clone was seen (once, few, many), or a class if it is expanded.

TRBV2	15	TRBJ1-2	TRBD1	-	TGTGCCAGCAGTGAAGGGGGGACAGGGAAGGGTGGCTACACCTTC	CASSEGGTGKGGYTF
TRBV4-2	16	TRBJ2-3	TRBD2	once	TGTGCCAGCAGCCAAGAGCAGCGGGAGGGCGCAGATACGCAGTATTTT	CASSQEQREGADTQYF
TRBV27	15	TRBJ1-2	-	few	TGTGCCAGCAGTTTTTATCGGGGGACTAACTATGGCTACACCTTC	CASSFYRGTNYGYTF
TRBV28	14	TRBJ2-7	-	-	TGTGCCAGCTTCTCCCTCGAGGCGTCCTACGAGCAGTACTTC	CASFSLEASYEQYF
TRBV7-3	13	TRBJ1-3	TRBD1	-	TGTGCCAGCAGCACGGGACAGGGAAACACCATATATTTT	CASSTGQGNTIYF
TRBV5-6	17	TRBJ2-1	TRBD2	-	TGTGCCAGCAGCTTGGGGACTAGCGGGGGGGCAACGGATGAGCAGTTCTTC	CASSLGTSGGATDEQFF
TRBV6-1	16	TRBJ2-5	TRBD1	-	TGTGCCAGCAGTGGAAGACAGGGGGCCGCGGGAGAGACCCAGTACTTC	CASSGRQGAAGETQYF
TRBV30	13	TRBJ1-1	-	-	TGTGCCTGGAGATTTCAGGGGAACACTGAAGCTTTCTTT	CAWRFQGNTEAFF
TRBV5-1	16	TRBJ2-6	TRBD1	once	TGCGCCAGCAGCGAGCAGGGGGCGCGGGGGGCCAACGTCCTGACTTTC	CASSEQGARGANVLTF
TRBV7-9	17	TRBJ1-3	-	-	TGTGCCAGCAGCCCCCCCGGGGGAGCGGGCTCTGGAAACACCATATATTTT	CASSPPGGAGSGNTIYF
TRBV7-9	13	TRBJ2-7	-	-	TGTTCCAGCAGCTTAGACAGGTATTACGAGCAGTACTTC	CSSSLDRYYEQYF
TRBV18	14	TRBJ1-2	-	once	TGTGCCAGCTCACCCGGGAACAGGGATTATGGCTACACCTTC	CASSPGNRDYGYTF
TRBV9	14	TRBJ2-1	-	-	TGTGCCAACTTCGAAGGGGCCTACAACAATGAGCAGTTCTTC	CANFEGAYNNEQFF
TRBV11-1	16	TRBJ2-2	TRBD2	-	TGTGCCAGCAGTTATCTAGCGGGGACTGGTACCGGGGAGCTGTTTTTT	CASSYLAGTGTGELFF
TRBV6-1	16	TRBJ1-4	-	-	TGTGCCAGCAGTGGGCTAGGGAGGGGGGCGAATGAAAAACTGTTTTTT	CASSGLGRGANEKLFF
TRBV7-9	13	TRBJ2-7	-	few	TGTTCCAGCAGCTTGCCTATAGGGGGCGAGCAGTACTTC	CSSSLPIGGEQYF
TRBV11-2	11	TRBJ2-5	-	few	TGTGCCAGCAGCCCACAAGAGACCCAGTACTTC	CASSPQETQYF
TRBV27	14	TRBJ2-7	-	few	TGTGCCAGCAGAAATAGACAGGCGGCCTACGAGCAGTACTTC	CASRNRQAAYEQYF
TRBV5-1	16	TRBJ2-1	TRBD2	-	TGCGCCAGCAGCCCGAAAGCGGGAAGCTCCTACAATGAGCAGTTCTTC	CASSPKAGSSYNEQFF
TRBV28	16	TRBJ2-3	TRBD2	few	TGTGCCAGCAGTCTGTGGACTAGCGGGAATCCGGATACGCAGTATTTT	CASSLWTSGNPDTQYF
TRBV30	12	TRBJ2-1	-	-	TGTGCCTGGAATGAGTATTACAATGAGCAGTTCTTC	CAWNEYYNEQFF
TRBV28	13	TRBJ1-2	TRBD1	-	TGTGCCAGCAGGGCGACAGGGCTCTATGGCTACACCTTC	CASRATGLYGYTF
TRBV28	15	TRBJ1-2	TRBD1	-	TGTGCCAGCAGTTTACCCCTAGGGACAGGGGACGGCTACACCTTC	CASSLPLGTGDGYTF
TRBV7-3	13	TRBJ1-1	-	few	TGTGCCAGTCGGGCGGGGGTGAACACTGAAGCTTTCTTT	CASRAGVNTEAFF
TRBV29-1	13	TRBJ2-7	TRBD2	-	TGCAGCGTTGAATGGACTAGCGGGAGTGAGCAGTACTTC	CSVEWTSGSEQYF
TRBV6-5	15	TRBJ2-3	TRBD1	-	TGTGCCAGCAGTTACGAGGGACAGGGGGCGGATACGCAGTATTTT	CASSYEGQGADTQYF